This TCR beta chain was recovered during a study of OX40 agonist ivuxolimab in advanced cancers. This CDR3 spans 17 amino acids. The V and J ends lost 4 bases and 7 bases respectively, with 22 bases between them. From germline, CDR1 is MNHNS and CDR2 SASEGT. Data came from immunoSEQ multiplex PCR; TCRdb stores just in-frame clones and leaves some out. The data show roughly 50,000 clones, 70% to 85% seen once. The origin of this receptor is an adult with an advanced solid tumor such as melanoma, head and neck, liver or kidney cancer. The chain employs TRBV6-1 and TRBJ2-2; D is perhaps TRBD1 or TRBD2 (7 bases each). The sample in question was CD4+ or CD8+ T cells sorted from blood, obtained in a trial of the OX40 agonist ivuxolimab. CDR3 in amino acids: CASSARQGRAGDGELFF. DNA of the CDR3: TGTGCCAGCAGTGCCCGACAGGGTCGCGCGGGAGACGGGGAGCTGTTTTTT.